A single TCR beta chain is shown here with its context. Its specificity is unknown. This entry comes from a study of CD8 T cells in ankylosing spondylitis. Quantitative molecular-barcoded 5'-RACE generated the TCR beta libraries. TCRdb recomputed calls from the 5' RACE reads with MiXCR, one row per CDR3 protein. The sample lists around 300,000 distinct CDR3 sequences, less than 25% seen once, with 3.5% in the top ten. The CDR3 sequence is 13 residues long. Germline V gene lookup returns CDR1 MNHEY and CDR2 SMNVEV (reference sequence). Trimming cost V 6 bases and J 5 bases, with 13 bases left between them. The study's findings and limits: Existing reports had already noted some motif variants in reactive arthritis synovial fluid and blood. As reported, disease-linked clones showed significant enrichment in matched ankylosing spondylitis synovial fluid. Ankylosing spondylitis blood appeared to be characterized by a TCR beta motif of about 8 highly homologous variants.

The sample comprised blood, either unsorted or a sorted T cell fraction (not recorded which). The genes are TRBV27 and TRBJ2-5; D is perhaps TRBD2 (7 bases). This clonotype was sampled from a female donor with ankylosing spondylitis or in good health (not recorded which). In DNA form, the CDR3 reads TGTGCCAGCAGACGAGGGGGGGGCGAGACCCAGTACTTC. It yields the protein CASRRGGGETQYF.